This T cell receptor beta chain is from a study of shared clonotypes between healthy human individuals. Whole-study context: CD4 naive and CD4 memory each took three plates per donor, while CD8 naive took two and CD8 memory one.

This CDR3 is built from 14 residues. Germline-derived CDR1 and CDR2 are KGHSH and LQKENI. Trimming removed 2 bases from V and 4 bases from J, with 9 bases in between. Naive CD8 cells comprised CD45RO-negative, CCR7-positively selected cells, excluding terminally differentiated effector memory CD45RA+ cells. The donors, healthy adults who were HIV-negative, had experienced no recent acute infections or vaccinations. Clones were read by immunoSEQ multiplex PCR, and TCRdb kept only the in-frame ones, dropping some. The data show around 2,100,000 clones, about 95% seen once. The sequence derives from a man younger than 35 in good health. This chain links TRBV18 with TRBJ2-1; no clear D. Sequencing input: naive CD8+ T cells sorted from blood. CDR3: CASSPNLLYNEQFF. Written as DNA, the CDR3 is TGTGCCAGCTCACCAAATCTACTATACAATGAGCAGTTCTTC.